The 5 T cell receptor beta chains presented below share a single source sample, sequenced in a study of blood T cell repertoires in COVID-19. Profiling relied on immunoSEQ multiplex PCR, and the TCRdb table lists in-frame clones only, not all of them. The sample lists some 270,000 clones, 89% seen once, with more than 1.5% in the top ten. The sample was PBMCs or T cells enriched from blood (not recorded which). The receptors originated from a woman aged 55-75 years who had recovered from COVID-19.

CDR3 DNA: TGTGCCTGGAGCGCGAACACCGGGGAGCTGTTTTTT. It specifies CAWSANTGELFF. V usage is TRBV30 and J usage is TRBJ2-2; the D is unclear. V shed 3 bases and J shed 0 bases, with 2 bases lying between them. The CDR3 runs to 12 residues. Per the germline V gene, CDR1 is GTSNPN and CDR2 is SVGIG (reference sequence).

The chain employs TRBV5-4 and TRBJ2-3; 9 bases match TRBD2. V gave up 4 bases and J gave up 6 bases; unmatched junction bases: 9. Germline CDR1 is SGHNT and CDR2 is YYREEE (reference sequence). The CDR3 has 15 amino acids. CDR3 in DNA: TGTGCCAGCAGCCCTCGGACTAGCGTACCGGATACGCAGTATTTT. Protein: CASSPRTSVPDTQYF.

The V and J genes are TRBV5-1 and TRBJ1-4, with D perhaps TRBD1 (6 bases). Trimming stripped 4 bases from V and 6 bases from J, with 16 bases between. Germline V CDR1 and CDR2: SGHRS, YFSETQ. The CDR3 is 15 residues long. CDR3 sequence (DNA): TGCGCCAGCAGCCAGGGCCCACAGGGAGATGAAAAACTGTTTTTT. Protein sequence: CASSQGPQGDEKLFF.

This clone was counted a single time. V and J are TRBV6-5 and TRBJ2-6; D unresolved. This CDR3 spans 15 amino acids. Germline assignment: CDR1 MNHEY and CDR2 SVGAGI. V lost 3 bases to trimming and J lost 2 bases, with 8 bases between them. CDR3 nucleotide sequence: TGTGCCAGCAGTTATTTTGGAGCTGGGGCCAACGTCCTGACTTTC. It encodes CASSYFGAGANVLTF.

The chain is built from TRBV7-8 and TRBJ2-5; D is possibly TRBD2 (6 bases). Germline-derived CDR1 and CDR2 are SGHVS and FQNEAQ. This CDR3 spans 13 amino acids. V shed 5 bases and J shed 4 bases, with 11 bases lying between them. The CDR3: CASSPRGRETQYF. CDR3 sequence (DNA): TGTGCCAGCAGCCCCCGGGGGAGAGAGACCCAGTACTTC.